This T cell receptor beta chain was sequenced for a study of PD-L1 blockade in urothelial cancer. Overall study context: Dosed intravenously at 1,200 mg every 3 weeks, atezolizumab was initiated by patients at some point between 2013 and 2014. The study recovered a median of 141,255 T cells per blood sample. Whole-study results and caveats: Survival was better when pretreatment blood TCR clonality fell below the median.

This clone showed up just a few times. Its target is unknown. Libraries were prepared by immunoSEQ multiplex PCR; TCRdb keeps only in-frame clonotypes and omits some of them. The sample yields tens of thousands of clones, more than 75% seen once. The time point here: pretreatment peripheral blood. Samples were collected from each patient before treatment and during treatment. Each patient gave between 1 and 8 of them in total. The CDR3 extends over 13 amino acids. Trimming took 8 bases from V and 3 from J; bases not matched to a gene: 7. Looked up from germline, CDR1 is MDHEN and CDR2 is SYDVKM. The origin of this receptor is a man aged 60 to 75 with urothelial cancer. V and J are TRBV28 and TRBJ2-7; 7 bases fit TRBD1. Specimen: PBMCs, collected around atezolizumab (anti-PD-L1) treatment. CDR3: CASGRDRSYEQYF. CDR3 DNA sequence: TGTGCCAGCGGCCGGGACAGAAGCTACGAGCAGTACTTC.